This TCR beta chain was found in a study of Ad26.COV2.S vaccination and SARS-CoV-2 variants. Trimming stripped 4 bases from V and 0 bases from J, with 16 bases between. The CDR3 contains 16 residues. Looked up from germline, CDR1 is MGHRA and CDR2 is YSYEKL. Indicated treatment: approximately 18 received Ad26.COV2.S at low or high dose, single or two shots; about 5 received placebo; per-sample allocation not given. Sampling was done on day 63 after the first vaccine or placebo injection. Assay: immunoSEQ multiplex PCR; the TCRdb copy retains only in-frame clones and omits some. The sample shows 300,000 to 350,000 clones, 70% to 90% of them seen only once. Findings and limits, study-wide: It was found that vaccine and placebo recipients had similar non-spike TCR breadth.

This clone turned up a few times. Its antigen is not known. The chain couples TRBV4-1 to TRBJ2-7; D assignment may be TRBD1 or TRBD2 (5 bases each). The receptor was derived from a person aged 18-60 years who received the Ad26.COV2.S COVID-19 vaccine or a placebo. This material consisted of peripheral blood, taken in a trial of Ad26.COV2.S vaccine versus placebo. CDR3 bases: TGCGCCAGCAGCCTACCAAGGGACGGAAGCTCCTACGAGCAGTACTTC. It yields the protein CASSLPRDGSSYEQYF.